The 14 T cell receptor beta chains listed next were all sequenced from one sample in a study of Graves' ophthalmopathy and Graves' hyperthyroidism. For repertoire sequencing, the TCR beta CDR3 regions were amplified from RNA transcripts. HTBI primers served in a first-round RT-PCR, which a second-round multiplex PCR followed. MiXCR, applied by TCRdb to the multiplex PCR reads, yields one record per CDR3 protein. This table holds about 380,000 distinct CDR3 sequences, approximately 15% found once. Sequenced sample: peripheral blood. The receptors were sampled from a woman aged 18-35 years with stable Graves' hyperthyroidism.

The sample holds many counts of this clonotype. CDR3 loop: CASSYSTTLNTGELFF. CDR3 nucleotide sequence: TGTGCCAGCAGTTACTCTACGACACTTAACACCGGGGAGCTGTTTTTT. The chain carries TRBV6-2 or TRBV6-3 and TRBJ2-2; D remains unclear. The CDR3 is 16 residues long. Per the germline V gene, CDR1 is MNHEY and CDR2 is SVGEGT. Trimming left V 0 bases short and J 2 bases short, with 10 bases between.

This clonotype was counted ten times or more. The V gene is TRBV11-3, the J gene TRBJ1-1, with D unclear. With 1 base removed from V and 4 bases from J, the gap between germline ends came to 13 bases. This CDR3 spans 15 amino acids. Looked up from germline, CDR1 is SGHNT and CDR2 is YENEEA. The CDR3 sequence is CASSLGRQTTTEAFF. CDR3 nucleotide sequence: TGTGCCAGCAGCTTAGGCCGCCAGACAACCACTGAAGCTTTCTTT.

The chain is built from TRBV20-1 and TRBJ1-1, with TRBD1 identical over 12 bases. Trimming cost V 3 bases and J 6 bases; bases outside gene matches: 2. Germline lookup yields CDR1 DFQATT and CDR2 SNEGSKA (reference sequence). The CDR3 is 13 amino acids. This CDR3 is CSARGTGGPEAFF. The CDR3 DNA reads TGCAGTGCTAGGGGGACAGGGGGCCCTGAAGCTTTCTTT.

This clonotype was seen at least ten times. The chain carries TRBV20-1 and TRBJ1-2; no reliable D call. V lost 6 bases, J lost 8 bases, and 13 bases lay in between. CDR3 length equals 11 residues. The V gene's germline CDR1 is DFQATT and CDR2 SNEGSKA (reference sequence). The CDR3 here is CSATAREGYTF. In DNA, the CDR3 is TGCAGTGCGACGGCCCGGGAGGGCTACACCTTC.

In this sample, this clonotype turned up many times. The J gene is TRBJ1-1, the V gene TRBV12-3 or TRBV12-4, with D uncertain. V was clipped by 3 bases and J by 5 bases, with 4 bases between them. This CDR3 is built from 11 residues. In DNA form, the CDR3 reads TGTGCCAGCAGTTTCGGAACTGAAGCTTTCTTT. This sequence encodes CASSFGTEAFF.

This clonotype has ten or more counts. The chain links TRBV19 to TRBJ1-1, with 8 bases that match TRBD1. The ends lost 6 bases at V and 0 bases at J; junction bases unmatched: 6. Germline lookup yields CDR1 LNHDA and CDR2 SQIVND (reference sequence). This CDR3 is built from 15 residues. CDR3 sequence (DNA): TGTGCCAGTAGAGGACAGGGTTTTATGAACACTGAAGCTTTCTTT. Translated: CASRGQGFMNTEAFF.

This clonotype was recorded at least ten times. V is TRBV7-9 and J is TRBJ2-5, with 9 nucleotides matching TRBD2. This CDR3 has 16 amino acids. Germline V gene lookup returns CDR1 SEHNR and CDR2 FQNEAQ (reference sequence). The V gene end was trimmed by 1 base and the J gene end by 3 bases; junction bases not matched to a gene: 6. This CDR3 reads CASSLVRGGAKETQYF. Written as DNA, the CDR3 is TGTGCCAGCAGCTTAGTTCGCGGGGGGGCCAAAGAGACCCAGTACTTC.

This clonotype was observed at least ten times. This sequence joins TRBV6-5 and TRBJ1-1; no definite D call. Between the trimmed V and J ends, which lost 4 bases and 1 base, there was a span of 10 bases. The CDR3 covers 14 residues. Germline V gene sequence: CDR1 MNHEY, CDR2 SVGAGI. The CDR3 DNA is TGTGCCAGCAGTTCCCAACACAGGAACACTGAAGCTTTCTTT. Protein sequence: CASSSQHRNTEAFF.

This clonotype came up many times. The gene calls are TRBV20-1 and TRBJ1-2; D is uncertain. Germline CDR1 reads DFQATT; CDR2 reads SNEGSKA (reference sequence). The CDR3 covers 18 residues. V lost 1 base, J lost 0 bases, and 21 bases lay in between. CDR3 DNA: TGCAGTGCTAGAGTGGATAGGGCAGGATTCCGATCTAACTATGGCTACACCTTC. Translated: CSARVDRAGFRSNYGYTF.

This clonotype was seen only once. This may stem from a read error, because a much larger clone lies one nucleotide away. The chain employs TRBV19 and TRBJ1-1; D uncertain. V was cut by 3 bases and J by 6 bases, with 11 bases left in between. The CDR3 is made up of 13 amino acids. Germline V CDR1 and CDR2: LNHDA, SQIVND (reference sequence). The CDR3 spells CASSMAGNSEAFF. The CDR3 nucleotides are TGTGCCAGTAGTATGGCAGGAAACTCTGAAGCTTTCTTT.

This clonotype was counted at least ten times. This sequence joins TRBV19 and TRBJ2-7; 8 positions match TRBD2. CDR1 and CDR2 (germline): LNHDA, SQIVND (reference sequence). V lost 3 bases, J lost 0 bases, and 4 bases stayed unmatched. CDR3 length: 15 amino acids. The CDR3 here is CASSIGLAGSYEQYF. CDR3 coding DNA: TGTGCCAGTAGTATCGGTCTAGCGGGCTCCTACGAGCAGTACTTC.

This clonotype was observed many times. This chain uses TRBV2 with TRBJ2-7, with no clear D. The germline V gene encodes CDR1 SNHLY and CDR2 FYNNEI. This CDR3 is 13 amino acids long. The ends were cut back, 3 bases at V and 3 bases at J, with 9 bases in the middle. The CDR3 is CASSEVVNYEQYF. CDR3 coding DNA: TGTGCCAGCAGTGAGGTGGTAAACTACGAGCAGTACTTC.

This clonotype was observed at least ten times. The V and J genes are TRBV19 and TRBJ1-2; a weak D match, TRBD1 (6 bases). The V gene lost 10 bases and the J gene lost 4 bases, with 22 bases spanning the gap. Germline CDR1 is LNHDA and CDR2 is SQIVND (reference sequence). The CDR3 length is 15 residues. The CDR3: CAISQGGANLYGYTF. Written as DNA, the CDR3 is TGTGCCATCTCGCAAGGGGGGGCTAACCTCTATGGCTACACCTTC.

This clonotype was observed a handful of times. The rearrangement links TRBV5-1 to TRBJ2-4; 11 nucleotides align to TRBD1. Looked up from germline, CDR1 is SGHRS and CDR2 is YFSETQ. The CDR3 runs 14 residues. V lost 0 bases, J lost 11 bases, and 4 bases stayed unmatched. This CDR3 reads CASSLGDRGGVQYF. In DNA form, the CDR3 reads TGCGCCAGCAGCTTGGGGGACAGGGGGGGAGTTCAGTACTTC.